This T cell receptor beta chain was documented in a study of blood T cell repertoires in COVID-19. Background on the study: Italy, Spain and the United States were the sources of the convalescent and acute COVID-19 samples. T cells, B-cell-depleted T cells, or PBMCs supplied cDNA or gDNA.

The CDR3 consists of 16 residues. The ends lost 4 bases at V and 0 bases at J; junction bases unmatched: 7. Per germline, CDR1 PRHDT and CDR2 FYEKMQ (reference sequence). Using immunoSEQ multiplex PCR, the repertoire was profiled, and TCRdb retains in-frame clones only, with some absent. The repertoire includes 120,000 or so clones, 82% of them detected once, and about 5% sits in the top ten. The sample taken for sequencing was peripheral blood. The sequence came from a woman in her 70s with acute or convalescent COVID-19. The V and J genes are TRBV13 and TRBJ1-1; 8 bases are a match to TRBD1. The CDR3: CASSSRDRRMNTEAFF. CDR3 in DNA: TGTGCCAGCAGCTCTAGGGACAGGCGTATGAACACTGAAGCTTTCTTT.